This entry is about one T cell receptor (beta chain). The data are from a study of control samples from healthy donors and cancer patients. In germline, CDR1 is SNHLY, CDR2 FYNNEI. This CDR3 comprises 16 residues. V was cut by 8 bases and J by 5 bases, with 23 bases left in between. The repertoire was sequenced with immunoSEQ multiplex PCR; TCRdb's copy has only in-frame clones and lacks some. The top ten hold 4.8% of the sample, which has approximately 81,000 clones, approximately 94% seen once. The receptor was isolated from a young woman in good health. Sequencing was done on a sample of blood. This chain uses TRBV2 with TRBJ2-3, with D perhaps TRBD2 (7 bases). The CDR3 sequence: CASFLRAGASGDTQYF. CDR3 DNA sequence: TGTGCCAGCTTCCTAAGGGCGGGGGCTTCCGGAGATACGCAGTATTTT.